These T cell receptor beta chains were read from a single sample in a study of shared clonotypes between healthy human individuals. TCRdb keeps only in-frame clones here, not all; method: immunoSEQ multiplex PCR. The sample carries roughly 2,500,000 clones, more than 85% recorded once. Sequencing used naive CD4+ T cells from PBMCs. The receptor source for this set is a man between 18 and 29 years old in good health. Some clones in this sample may be carry-over from other donors' samples. Both conserved end residues are part of each CDR3. Fields, in order: J gene, clone size, V gene, D gene, CDR3 protein, CDR3 DNA. D genes are given only for firm matches. Size is omitted from some rows. Given values are once, few, many or a class for expanded clones.

>TRBJ1-5|NA|TRBV19|TRBD1
CASSRQGVGQPQHF
TGTGCCAGTAGTCGACAGGGGGTCGGGCAGCCCCAGCATTTT
>TRBJ2-7|NA|TRBV9|TRBD2
CASSVGGRASYEQYF
TGTGCCAGCAGCGTAGGCGGGAGGGCCTCCTACGAGCAGTACTTC
>TRBJ2-5|NA|TRBV5-4|TRBD1
CASSRQTTGQETQYF
TGTGCCAGCAGCCGCCAGACGACAGGGCAGGAGACCCAGTACTTC
>TRBJ2-1|once|TRBV7-2|TRBD2
CASSPRSGEYNEQFF
TGTGCCAGCAGCCCCCGTAGCGGGGAGTACAATGAGCAGTTCTTC
>TRBJ2-3|NA|TRBV9|NA
CASSSSTPQTDTQYF
TGTGCCAGCAGCTCGTCGACTCCGCAAACAGATACGCAGTATTTT
>TRBJ2-2|NA|TRBV4-3|NA
CASSQLGAAGELFF
TGCGCCAGCAGCCAACTGGGAGCGGCCGGGGAGCTGTTTTTT
>TRBJ1-1|NA|TRBV20-1|NA
CNASGGIAFF
TGCAATGCTTCCGGGGGTATAGCTTTCTTT
>TRBJ1-1|NA|TRBV9|NA
CASSVSREESWNTEAFF
TGTGCCAGCAGCGTCAGTAGGGAGGAGAGTTGGAACACTGAAGCTTTCTTT
>TRBJ2-3|NA|TRBV25-1|TRBD1
CASSDRRTGTDTQYF
TGTGCCAGCAGTGACCGACGGACAGGGACAGATACGCAGTATTTT
>TRBJ2-7|once|TRBV4-1|TRBD1
CASSQSPGQGPYEQYF
TGCGCCAGCAGCCAATCACCGGGACAGGGACCCTACGAGCAGTACTTC
>TRBJ2-1|NA|TRBV30|NA
CAWSLGPTYEQFF
TGTGCCTGGAGTTTAGGGCCCACATATGAGCAGTTCTTC
>TRBJ2-7|NA|TRBV5-4|NA
CASSPQAAGASYEQYF
TGTGCCAGCAGCCCCCAGGCGGCAGGGGCGTCCTACGAGCAGTACTTC
>TRBJ2-5|NA|TRBV11-2|NA
CASSLGQAASQETQYF
TGTGCCAGCAGCTTGGGGCAGGCAGCCAGTCAAGAGACCCAGTACTTC
>TRBJ2-1|NA|TRBV5-1|NA
CASSLNTNNEQFF
TGCGCCAGCAGCTTGAACACCAACAATGAGCAGTTCTTC
>TRBJ1-5|NA|TRBV7-2|NA
CASSFQFISGVGNQPQHF
TGTGCCAGCAGCTTCCAGTTTATTTCAGGGGTCGGCAATCAGCCCCAGCATTTT
>TRBJ2-5|NA|TRBV29-1|NA
CSVDGGSETQYF
TGCAGCGTTGATGGGGGTTCAGAGACCCAGTACTTC
>TRBJ2-7|NA|TRBV7-2|NA
CASSLAGGVIWYF
TGTGCCAGCAGCTTAGCGGGGGGAGTTATTTGGTACTTC
>TRBJ2-7|NA|TRBV25-1|NA
CASSDLGGGQYEQYF
TGTGCCAGCAGTGACCTGGGGGGGGGCCAATACGAGCAGTACTTC
>TRBJ2-1|once|TRBV28|NA
CASSFVDSLYNEQFF
TGTGCCAGCAGTTTCGTGGACAGCTTGTACAATGAGCAGTTCTTC
>TRBJ2-3|once|TRBV18|NA
CASSPSLGTDTQYF
TGTGCCAGCTCACCGAGCCTAGGCACAGATACGCAGTATTTT
>TRBJ2-7|NA|TRBV5-1|TRBD2
CASAPGPGGYEQYF
TGCGCCAGCGCTCCGGGGCCGGGGGGCTACGAGCAGTACTTC
>TRBJ1-1|NA|TRBV28|NA
CASSSFGGTEAFF
TGTGCCAGCAGTTCCTTCGGTGGGACTGAAGCTTTCTTT